This T cell receptor (beta chain) appears in the sequencing data of a study of T cell repertoires in cytomegalovirus infection. One entry per CDR3 protein, called by TCRdb with MiXCR from the reads. The sample records about 600,000 distinct CDR3 sequences, around 24% being singletons. This CDR3 has 15 amino acids. The germline gives CDR1 SGHTA, CDR2 FQGNSA. Trimming cost V 5 bases and J 2 bases; bases outside gene matches: 5. Study findings and constraints: HLA-C-restricted CMV-specific TCR beta clonotypes were dominant in the ex vivo response.

This clonotype was observed at least ten times. Its matching antigen is unknown. The rearrangement links TRBV7-2 to TRBJ2-2; 7 positions agree with TRBD2. Sequencing was done on a sample of CD8+ T cells from PBMCs. This TCR was sampled from a human donor in good health (CMV status not recorded). Some clones in this sample may be carry-over from other donors' samples. This CDR3 reads CASSGSGLNTGELFF. As DNA, the CDR3 is TGTGCCAGCAGCGGTAGCGGGCTCAACACCGGGGAGCTGTTTTTT.